This is a list of T cell receptor beta chains from one sample in a study of early T cells in non-severe SARS-CoV-2 infection. TCRdb re-analysed the 5' RACE reads in MiXCR, keeping a single row per CDR3 protein. The sample holds approximately 20,000 distinct CDR3 sequences, 4.2% seen once. The specimen was whole blood. The origin of the receptors is an adult who was a healthcare worker with PCR-confirmed SARS-CoV-2 infection or an uninfected control (not recorded which). Each CDR3 is given with its conserved first and last residue. D genes are given only for firm matches. Size is omitted from some rows. Given values are once, few, many or a class for expanded clones.

TRBV12-3/TRBV12-4	TRBD1	many	TRBJ2-1	CASSRQGSSYNEQFF	TGTGCCAGCAGTAGACAGGGATCGTCCTACAATGAGCAGTTCTTC
TRBV6-2/TRBV6-3	NA	many	TRBJ1-5	CASSYAGYYQPQHF	TGTGCCAGCAGTTACGCGGGGTATTACCAGCCCCAGCATTTT
TRBV6-5	TRBD1	many	TRBJ1-6	CASQGQGTGYSSYNSPLHF	TGTGCCAGCCAGGGCCAGGGGACAGGGTACAGCTCCTATAATTCACCCCTCCACTTT
TRBV4-3	TRBD1	many	TRBJ2-3	CASSQVGAGTDTDTQYF	TGCGCCAGCAGCCAAGTTGGAGCCGGGACAGACACAGATACGCAGTATTTT
TRBV18	NA	medium-sized	TRBJ1-5	CASSPDSFRNQPQHF	TGTGCCAGCTCCCCCGACAGTTTTCGGAATCAGCCCCAGCATTTT
TRBV7-9	NA	many	TRBJ2-5	CASSFTGLGETQYF	TGTGCCAGCAGCTTCACGGGGTTGGGAGAGACCCAGTACTTC
TRBV12-3/TRBV12-4	NA	NA	TRBJ2-7	CASSQTRTESKQYF	TGTGCCAGCAGCCAAACCCGGACAGAAAGCAAGCAGTACTTC
TRBV7-2	TRBD1	many	TRBJ1-1	CASSYRQGGSIF	TGTGCCAGCAGCTACAGACAGGGAGGCTCCATATTT
TRBV6-6	NA	few	TRBJ1-3	CASSSEISGNTIYF	TGTGCCAGCAGTTCGGAGATCTCTGGAAACACCATATATTTT
TRBV7-9	NA	many	TRBJ2-1	CASSVGVTGNEQFF	TGTGCCAGCAGCGTTGGTGTAACGGGCAATGAGCAGTTCTTC
TRBV7-3	TRBD1	few	TRBJ1-1	CASSSTGGTTEVFF	TGTGCCAGCAGCTCTACAGGGGGGACCACTGAAGTTTTCTTT
TRBV29-1	TRBD1	NA	TRBJ2-2	CSARPRDRGTGELFF	TGCAGCGCCAGACCCCGGGACAGGGGCACCGGGGAGCTGTTTTTT
TRBV5-1	NA	many	TRBJ2-3	CASSLGTVQDTQYF	TGCGCCAGCAGCCTTGGAACAGTACAAGATACGCAGTATTTT
TRBV20-1	NA	many	TRBJ2-3	CSAREGSDATDTQYF	TGCAGTGCTAGAGAGGGGTCGGATGCCACAGATACGCAGTATTTT
TRBV20-1	NA	many	TRBJ1-1	CSAFLEGRGWTEAFF	TGCAGTGCTTTCTTAGAAGGCAGGGGTTGGACTGAAGCTTTCTTT
TRBV7-7	NA	NA	TRBJ1-3	CASSLNFGSGNTIYF	TGTGCCAGCAGCTTAAACTTCGGCTCTGGAAACACCATATATTTT
TRBV5-1	NA	many	TRBJ2-6	CASSSQGYSGANVLTF	TGCGCCAGCAGCTCACAGGGTTACTCTGGGGCCAACGTCCTGACTTTC
TRBV11-2	NA	NA	TRBJ1-4	CASSLQGMSGKLFF	TGTGCCAGCAGCCTGCAGGGGATGAGTGGAAAACTGTTTTTT
TRBV27	TRBD1	many	TRBJ2-1	CASRITGGPYEQFF	TGTGCCAGCAGGATTACAGGGGGCCCCTATGAGCAGTTCTTC
TRBV20-1	TRBD1	many	TRBJ1-5	CSARDPGGDSQPQHF	TGCAGTGCTAGAGATCCAGGGGGTGACAGTCAGCCCCAGCATTTT
TRBV6-2/TRBV6-3	TRBD2	many	TRBJ2-5	CASRHPGLPTVSETQYF	TGTGCCAGCAGACACCCGGGACTACCCACGGTATCAGAGACCCAGTACTTC
TRBV25-1	NA	NA	TRBJ2-1	CASSELDSAYNEQFF	TGTGCCAGCAGTGAATTGGATAGCGCCTACAATGAGCAGTTCTTC
TRBV4-3	NA	many	TRBJ1-2	CASSQDPQGYGYTF	TGCGCCAGCAGCCAAGATCCGCAGGGATATGGCTACACCTTC
TRBV5-1	TRBD1	many	TRBJ1-2	CASSLEGARYGYTF	TGCGCCAGCAGCTTGGAGGGGGCGCGATATGGCTACACCTTC
TRBV7-9	NA	many	TRBJ2-1	CASTPPNRNEQFF	TGTGCCAGCACCCCTCCAAACAGGAATGAGCAGTTCTTC
TRBV6-4	NA	many	TRBJ2-3	CASSLEGGRTDTQYF	TGTGCCAGCAGCCTCGAAGGAGGGCGCACAGATACGCAGTATTTT
TRBV6-2/TRBV6-3	NA	many	TRBJ2-7	CASSYSEDEQYF	TGTGCCAGCAGTTACTCGGAGGACGAGCAGTACTTC
TRBV6-6	TRBD1	few	TRBJ1-4	CASSPGQGRGRHEKLFF	TGTGCCAGCAGTCCCGGACAGGGGAGAGGGAGACATGAAAAACTGTTTTTT